This T cell receptor beta chain was recovered during a study of OX40 agonist ivuxolimab in advanced cancers. Whole-study context: Ivuxolimab, which patients received intravenously every 2 weeks, was dosed at 0.01 to 10 mg/kg. Eligibility rules accepted prior anti-PD-1, anti-PD-L1 or anti-CTLA-4 therapy, and 30% to 40% had some.

On this clone itself: The antigen remains unidentified.

Sequencing used immunoSEQ multiplex PCR; TCRdb keeps in-frame clones, though not all of them. The sample has 85,000 to 100,000 clones; roughly 85% are singletons. Blood samples were obtained at baseline, cycle 4 day 1, and cycle 7 day 1. Points from the study as a whole: Some of the lowest clonal expansion was seen in partial responders at 0.1-3.0 mg/kg.

The CDR3 is made up of 14 amino acids. The V gene lost 4 bases and the J gene lost 4 bases, with 12 bases spanning the gap. CDR1 and CDR2 (germline): SGDLS, YYNGEE. The rearrangement joins TRBV9 to TRBJ2-1; D gene unclear. The source of this sequence is an adult with an advanced solid tumor such as melanoma, head and neck, liver or kidney cancer. The sequences come from CD4+ or CD8+ T cells sorted from blood, collected in a trial of the OX40 agonist ivuxolimab. In DNA, the CDR3 is TGTGCCAGCAGCCCGCTGACTGAATACAATGAGCAGTTCTTC. Translated, it gives CASSPLTEYNEQFF. The full variable domain, in which reference TRBV9 and TRBJ2-1 provide the parts outside the CDR3, is DSGVTQTPKHLITATGQRVTLRCSPRSGDLSVYWYQQSLDQGLQFLIQYYNGEERAKGNILERFSAQQFPDLHSELNLSSLELGDSALYFCASSPLTEYNEQFFGPGTRLTVL.